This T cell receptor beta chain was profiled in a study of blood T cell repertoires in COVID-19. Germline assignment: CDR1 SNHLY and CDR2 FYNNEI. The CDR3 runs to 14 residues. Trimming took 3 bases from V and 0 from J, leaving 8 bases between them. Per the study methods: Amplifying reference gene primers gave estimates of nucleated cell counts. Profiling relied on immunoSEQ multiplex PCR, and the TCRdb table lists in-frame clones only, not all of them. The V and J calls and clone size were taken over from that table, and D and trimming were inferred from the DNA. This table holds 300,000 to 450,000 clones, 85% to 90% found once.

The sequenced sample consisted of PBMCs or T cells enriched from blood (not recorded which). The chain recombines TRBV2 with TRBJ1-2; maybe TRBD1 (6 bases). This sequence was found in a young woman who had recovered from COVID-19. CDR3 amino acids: CASSEAGANYGYTF. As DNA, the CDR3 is TGTGCCAGCAGTGAGGCAGGGGCTAACTATGGCTACACCTTC.